Each of the 11 T cell receptor beta chains below was sequenced from the same sample in a study of CD4+ T cells in melanoma. Some clones are missing from TCRdb's copy, which holds only in-frame ones; the method was immunoSEQ multiplex PCR. This sample has more than 12,000 clones, with about three fifths found just once. Sequenced: cells from a culture (not recorded whether cultured in vitro). These receptors were collected from a human donor with melanoma.

The chain couples TRBV2 to TRBJ2-3, with 10 bases identical to TRBD1. Germline values: CDR1 SNHLY, CDR2 FYNNEI. With 7 bases clipped from V and 3 bases from J, the junction kept 7 bases outside the gene matches. CDR3 length equals 15 residues. The CDR3 protein is CASNRAGQGTDTQYF. In DNA form, the CDR3 reads TGTGCCAGCAATCGAGCGGGACAGGGGACAGATACGCAGTATTTT.

The rearrangement links TRBV4-1 to TRBJ2-1; 13 nucleotides agree with TRBD2. The CDR3 covers 17 residues. Germline V CDR1 and CDR2: MGHRA, YSYEKL. Germline trimming cut 2 bases from V and 5 bases from J; bases unmatched to any gene: 6. This CDR3 reads CASSQLWTSGGDNEQFF. The CDR3 coding sequence is TGCGCCAGCAGCCAACTTTGGACTAGCGGGGGTGACAATGAGCAGTTCTTC.

In its sample, this clone was seen once. The chain has TRBV19 and TRBJ1-1; tentative D call: TRBD1 (6 bases). The germline V and J ends were trimmed by 3 bases and 11 bases, with 22 bases remaining between them. CDR3 length equals 15 residues. Germline V gives CDR1 LNHDA, CDR2 SQIVND (reference sequence). CDR3 in amino acids: CASSIVGTGPQGAFF. Written as DNA, the CDR3 is TGTGCCAGTAGTATTGTGGGGACGGGACCCCAGGGGGCTTTCTTT. Based on the CDR3 plus reference TRBV19 and TRBJ1-1, the full variable domain is DGGITQSPKYLFRKEGQNVTLSCEQNLNHDAMYWYRQDPGQGLRLIYYSQIVNDFQKGDIAEGYSVSREKKESFPLTVTSAQKNPTAFYLCASSIVGTGPQGAFFGQGTRLTVV.

The gene calls are TRBV5-1 and TRBJ1-5; D not certain. The CDR3 covers 14 residues. Germline values: CDR1 SGHRS, CDR2 YFSETQ. Trimming stripped 6 bases from V and 0 bases from J, with 10 bases between. The CDR3 DNA follows: TGCGCCAGCATCCCGGTCGGTAGCAATCAGCCCCAGCATTTT. Translating it yields CASIPVGSNQPQHF.

The chain joins TRBV5-1 to TRBJ2-3; D ambiguous. V lost 0 bases, J lost 6 bases, and 11 bases lay in between. The CDR3 totals 14 residues. Germline V CDR1 and CDR2: SGHRS, YFSETQ. As DNA, the CDR3 is TGCGCCAGCAGCTTGGGCCGACTGGGCGATACGCAGTATTTT. Its translation is CASSLGRLGDTQYF.

V gene TRBV6-6 combines with J gene TRBJ2-7; weak D call: TRBD2 (7 bases). V lost 6 bases to trimming and J lost 7 bases, with 25 bases between them. Germline V gives CDR1 MNHNY, CDR2 SVGAGI (reference sequence). This CDR3 is built from 16 residues. The CDR3 is CASSIPTRGGKPEQYF. The CDR3 DNA reads as TGTGCCAGCAGCATCCCGACGAGGGGGGGTAAACCGGAGCAGTACTTC.

V gene TRBV5-1 combines with J gene TRBJ2-1, with D perhaps matching TRBD2 (5 bases). The V end lost 5 bases, the J end lost 0 bases, and 15 bases lay between the germline ends. CDR1 SGHRS and CDR2 YFSETQ come from the germline V gene. The CDR3 sequence is 16 residues long. CDR3 protein: CASSPLGVSSYNEQFF. The CDR3, as DNA: TGCGCCAGCAGTCCGCTCGGGGTTAGCTCCTACAATGAGCAGTTCTTC.

This clone was seen only a few times. The chain joins TRBV7-6 to TRBJ1-1; possibly TRBD1 for D (5 bases). This CDR3 has 14 amino acids. V shed 0 bases and J shed 1 base, with 6 bases lying between them. Germline-derived CDR1 and CDR2 are SGHVS and FNYEAQ. The CDR3 DNA follows: TGTGCCAGCAGCTTAGCAGGGGAGAACACTGAAGCTTTCTTT. Amino acid sequence: CASSLAGENTEAFF.

The chain carries TRBV15 and TRBJ1-5; D perhaps matches TRBD1 (5 bases). The CDR3 is 15 amino acids. Germline values: CDR1 LNHNV, CDR2 YYDKDF (reference sequence). The V end was cut by 4 bases, the J end by 0 bases, with 10 bases between. The CDR3 DNA follows: TGTGCCACCAGCAAGGGGATGGATAGCAATCAGCCCCAGCATTTT. This sequence encodes CATSKGMDSNQPQHF.

This clone is categorized as medium-sized. The rearrangement joins TRBV11-2 to TRBJ1-1; D ambiguous. The CDR3 covers 16 residues. CDR1 SGHAT and CDR2 FQNNGV come from the germline V gene. V lost 3 bases and J lost 4, with 18 bases in between. This CDR3 is CASSFRSGRGGTEAFF. DNA for the CDR3: TGTGCCAGCAGCTTTCGGTCGGGAAGAGGTGGCACTGAAGCTTTCTTT.

The V call is TRBV10-3, the J call TRBJ2-3, with TRBD1 matching over 8 bases. V gave up 10 bases and J gave up 4 bases; unmatched junction bases: 4. This CDR3 comprises 12 residues. Germline loops: CDR1 ENHRY, CDR2 SYGVKD. Here the CDR3 reads CATGQGSDTQYF. The CDR3 DNA sequence: TGTGCCACTGGACAGGGCTCAGATACGCAGTATTTT.